The 7 T cell receptor beta chains in this list originate from one sample, sequenced in a study of identical twins. TCRdb passed the 5' RACE reads through MiXCR, listing each CDR3 protein once. Found here are about 450,000 distinct CDR3 sequences, 18% of them singletons; the top ten hold 12%. Material: naive T cells sorted from blood. The receptors were sampled from a man over 45 in good health.

V gene TRBV11-2 combines with J gene TRBJ1-2; the D gene is possibly TRBD1 (6 bases). CDR3 length equals 15 residues. Germline assignment: CDR1 SGHAT and CDR2 FQNNGV. V was pared by 5 bases and J by 1 base, with 14 bases between. CDR3: CASSLTGAFNYGYTF. Here the CDR3 DNA reads TGTGCCAGCAGCCTGACAGGTGCTTTTAACTATGGCTACACCTTC.

This clonotype appeared many times. This rearrangement joins TRBV12-3 or TRBV12-4 to TRBJ2-1; perhaps TRBD2 as D (5 bases). The CDR3 is 15 residues long. Trimming shortened V by 5 bases and J by 2 bases, and 13 bases separated the two germline ends. CDR3 nucleotides: TGTGCCAGCAGTAAGGCAGACGGGACCTACAATGAGCAGTTCTTC. As protein: CASSKADGTYNEQFF.

The rearrangement links TRBV7-9 to TRBJ2-3; tentatively, D is TRBD1 (5 bases). The CDR3 runs to 13 residues. The V gene lost 5 bases and the J gene lost 6 bases, with 12 bases spanning the gap. CDR1 is SEHNR and CDR2 is FQNEAQ in the germline V gene (reference sequence). In nucleotides, the CDR3 is TGTGCCAGCAGCATCAGGGTTTTCGATACGCAGTATTTT. It is translated as CASSIRVFDTQYF.

This CDR3 is CASSWETVNTEAFF. CDR3 nucleotide sequence: TGTGCCAGCAGCTGGGAGACGGTGAACACTGAAGCTTTCTTT. J is TRBJ1-1 and V is TRBV5-5, with D uncertain. This CDR3 has 14 amino acids. The V end lost 3 bases, the J end lost 0 bases, and 9 bases lay between the germline ends. Germline CDR1 and CDR2: SGHKS and YYEKEE (reference sequence).

This clonotype has more than one count but fewer than ten. V usage is TRBV6-5 and J usage is TRBJ2-2, with unresolved D. The CDR3 loop spans 15 amino acids. Germline V gene data show CDR1 as MNHEY and CDR2 as SVGAGI. Trimming shortened V by 0 bases and J by 5 bases, and 10 bases separated the two germline ends. CDR3 loop: CASSYSSGVTGELFF. CDR3 nucleotide sequence: TGTGCCAGCAGTTACTCGAGTGGGGTGACCGGGGAGCTGTTTTTT.

The rearrangement links TRBV10-3 to TRBJ2-7; TRBD2 matches 8 bases. J gave up 4 bases and V 3 bases, and 14 bases lay outside the gene matches. Per the germline V gene, CDR1 is ENHRY and CDR2 is SYGVKD. This CDR3 region has 17 residues. CDR3 sequence (DNA): TGTGCCATCAGTGATCGGAGATCCGGGGGGGCGCAATACGAGCAGTACTTC. Its protein is CAISDRRSGGAQYEQYF.

This clonotype was observed many times. The chain carries TRBV7-9 and TRBJ2-7, with D perhaps TRBD2 (6 bases). Trimming shortened V by 4 bases and J by 4 bases, and 14 bases separated the two germline ends. CDR1 is SEHNR and CDR2 is FQNEAQ in the germline V gene (reference sequence). This CDR3 comprises 14 residues. The chain's CDR3 is CASSSSGLTYEQYF. The CDR3 DNA reads TGTGCCAGCAGCTCGTCGGGACTGACATACGAGCAGTACTTC.